This T cell receptor beta chain was identified during a study of T cells in Graves' hyperthyroidism and ophthalmopathy. Study results and limitations: With a median lead of 6.5 months before onset, the model predicted ophthalmopathy. Blood also showed most of the thyroid clonotypes that were expanded above 0.001.

On this clonotype itself: Its specificity is unknown.

Researchers amplified the TCR beta CDR3 regions from RNA transcripts. TCR CDR3 underwent first-round RT-PCR with the HTBI primer set. TCRdb analysed the multiplex PCR reads with MiXCR anew, one entry per CDR3 protein. The sample records around 250,000 distinct CDR3 sequences, roughly 15% being singletons. Germline V gives CDR1 SGHAT, CDR2 FQNNGV. The CDR3 spans 13 residues. V gave up 6 bases and J gave up 1 base, with 8 bases separating them. The chain uses TRBV11-2 and TRBJ2-3; the D gene is possibly TRBD2 (6 bases). The sequenced sample consisted of blood. The clonotype was recovered from a woman aged 40 to 50 with Graves' hyperthyroidism that later progressed to Graves' ophthalmopathy. The CDR3: CASRGEGTDTQYF. For the CDR3, the DNA is TGTGCCAGCAGAGGGGAGGGCACAGATACGCAGTATTTT.